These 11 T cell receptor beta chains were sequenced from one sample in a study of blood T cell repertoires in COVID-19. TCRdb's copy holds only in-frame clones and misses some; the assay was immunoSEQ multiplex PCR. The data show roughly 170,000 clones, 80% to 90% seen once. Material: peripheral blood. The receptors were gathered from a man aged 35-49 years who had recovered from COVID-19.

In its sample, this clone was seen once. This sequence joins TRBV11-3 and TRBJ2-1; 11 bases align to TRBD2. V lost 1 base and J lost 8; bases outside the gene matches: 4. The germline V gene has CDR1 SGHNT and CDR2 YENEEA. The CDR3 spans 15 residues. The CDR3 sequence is CASSLVAGGHDEQFF. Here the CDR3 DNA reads TGTGCCAGCAGCTTAGTAGCGGGGGGGCATGATGAGCAGTTCTTC.

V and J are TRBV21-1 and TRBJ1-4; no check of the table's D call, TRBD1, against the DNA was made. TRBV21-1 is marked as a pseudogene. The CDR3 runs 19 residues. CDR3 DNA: TGTGCCAGCAGCACCACAGGACAGGGGGCACCTACAACTAATGAAAAACTGTTTTTT. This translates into CASSTTGQGAPTTNEKLFF.

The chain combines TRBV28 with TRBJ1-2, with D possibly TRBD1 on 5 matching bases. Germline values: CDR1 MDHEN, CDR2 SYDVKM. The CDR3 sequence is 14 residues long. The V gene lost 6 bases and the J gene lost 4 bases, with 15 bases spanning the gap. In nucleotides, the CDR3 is TGTGCCAGCAGCAAGGGGACGGGAGTCTATGGCTACACCTTC. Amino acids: CASSKGTGVYGYTF.

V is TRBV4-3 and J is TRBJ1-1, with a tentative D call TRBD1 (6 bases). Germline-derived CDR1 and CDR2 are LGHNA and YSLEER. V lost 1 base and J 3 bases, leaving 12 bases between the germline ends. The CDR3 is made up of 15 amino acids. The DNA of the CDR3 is TGCGCCAGCAGCCAAGCGACAGGTTCACACACTGAAGCTTTCTTT. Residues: CASSQATGSHTEAFF.

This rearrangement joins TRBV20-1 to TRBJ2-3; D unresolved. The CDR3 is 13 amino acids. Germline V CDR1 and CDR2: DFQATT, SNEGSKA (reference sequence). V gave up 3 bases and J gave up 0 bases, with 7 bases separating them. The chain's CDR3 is CSASSSSTDTQYF. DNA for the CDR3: TGCAGTGCTAGTTCTTCTAGCACAGATACGCAGTATTTT.

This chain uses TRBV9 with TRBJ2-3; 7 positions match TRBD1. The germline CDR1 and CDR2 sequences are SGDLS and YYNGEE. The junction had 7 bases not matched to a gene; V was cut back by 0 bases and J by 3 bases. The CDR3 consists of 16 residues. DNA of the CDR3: TGTGCCAGCAGCGTAGAAGGGGGCTCGGCGACAGATACGCAGTATTTT. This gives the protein CASSVEGGSATDTQYF.

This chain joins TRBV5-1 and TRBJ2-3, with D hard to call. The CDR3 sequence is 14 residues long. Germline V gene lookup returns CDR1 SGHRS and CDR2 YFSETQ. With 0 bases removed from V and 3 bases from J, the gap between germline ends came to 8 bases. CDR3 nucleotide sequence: TGCGCCAGCAGCTTGGGGGCAATGACAGATACGCAGTATTTT. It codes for CASSLGAMTDTQYF.

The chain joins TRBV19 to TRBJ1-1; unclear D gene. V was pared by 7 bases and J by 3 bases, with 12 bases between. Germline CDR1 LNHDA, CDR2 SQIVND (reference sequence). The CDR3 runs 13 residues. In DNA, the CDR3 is TGTGCCAGTACCCCAGACTGGGACACTGAAGCTTTCTTT. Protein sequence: CASTPDWDTEAFF.

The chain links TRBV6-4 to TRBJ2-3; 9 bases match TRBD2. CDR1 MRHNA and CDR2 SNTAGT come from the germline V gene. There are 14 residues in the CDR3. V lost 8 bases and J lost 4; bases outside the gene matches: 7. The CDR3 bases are TGTGCCAGCTGGAGCGGGAGGATTGCAGATACGCAGTATTTT. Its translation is CASWSGRIADTQYF.

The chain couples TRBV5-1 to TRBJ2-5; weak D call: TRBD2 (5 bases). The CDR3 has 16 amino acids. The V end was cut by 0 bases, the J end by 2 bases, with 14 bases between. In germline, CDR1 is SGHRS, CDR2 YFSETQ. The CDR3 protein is CASSLGVGVGQETQYF. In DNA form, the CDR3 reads TGCGCCAGCAGCTTGGGTGTGGGAGTAGGGCAAGAGACCCAGTACTTC.

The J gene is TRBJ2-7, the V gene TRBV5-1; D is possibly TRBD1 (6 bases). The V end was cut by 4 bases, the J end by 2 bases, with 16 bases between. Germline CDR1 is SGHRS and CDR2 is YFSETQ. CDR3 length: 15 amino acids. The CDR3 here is CASSPQVGQTYEQYF. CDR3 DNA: TGCGCCAGCAGCCCTCAGGTGGGACAAACCTACGAGCAGTACTTC.